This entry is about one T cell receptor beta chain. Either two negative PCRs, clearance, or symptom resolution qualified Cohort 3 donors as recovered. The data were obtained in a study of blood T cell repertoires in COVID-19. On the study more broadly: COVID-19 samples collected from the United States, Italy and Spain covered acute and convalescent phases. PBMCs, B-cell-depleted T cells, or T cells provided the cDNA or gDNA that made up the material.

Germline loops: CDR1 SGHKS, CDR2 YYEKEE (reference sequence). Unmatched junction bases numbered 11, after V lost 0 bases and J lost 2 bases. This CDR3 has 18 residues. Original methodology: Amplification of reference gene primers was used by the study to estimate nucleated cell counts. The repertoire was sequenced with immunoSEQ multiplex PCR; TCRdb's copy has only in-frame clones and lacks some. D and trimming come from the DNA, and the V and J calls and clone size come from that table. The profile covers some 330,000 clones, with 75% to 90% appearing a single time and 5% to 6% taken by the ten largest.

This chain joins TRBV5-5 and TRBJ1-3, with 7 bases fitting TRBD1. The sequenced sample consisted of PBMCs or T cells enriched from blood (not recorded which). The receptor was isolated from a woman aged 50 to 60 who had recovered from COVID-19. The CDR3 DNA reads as TGTGCCAGCAGCTTGGAAGTTGGGGTCGGGACAGCTGGAAACACCATATATTTT. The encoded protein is CASSLEVGVGTAGNTIYF.